This is a list of T cell receptor beta chains from one sample in a study of OX40 agonist ivuxolimab in advanced cancers. Only in-frame clones appear in the TCRdb table, and some are missing; sequencing was by immunoSEQ multiplex PCR. The sample has over 30,000 clones; 85% to 95% are singletons. The input for sequencing was CD4+ or CD8+ T cells sorted from blood, taken in a trial of the OX40 agonist ivuxolimab. These receptors came from an adult with an advanced solid tumor such as melanoma, head and neck, liver or kidney cancer. CDR3s include the opening cysteine and the closing phenylalanine or tryptophan. D genes are given only for firm matches. Clone sizes are given selectively: once, few, many, or a class where the clone is expanded.

size,D,V,J,DNA,CDR3
-,-,TRBV7-8,TRBJ1-5,TGTGCCAGCAGCTTTCGGAGGGGGCAGCCCCAGCATTTT,CASSFRRGQPQHF
-,-,TRBV7-9,TRBJ1-1,TGTGCCAGCAGTTTCATCGTGAACACTGAAGCTTTCTTT,CASSFIVNTEAFF
-,-,TRBV11-1,TRBJ2-6,TGTGCCAGCTCACTGATCTCTGGGGCCAACGTCCTGACTTTC,CASSLISGANVLTF
-,-,TRBV5-1,TRBJ2-5,TGCGCCAGCAGCTCGACTGGACTACCACAAGAGACCCAGTACTTC,CASSSTGLPQETQYF
-,-,TRBV30,TRBJ2-5,TGTGCCTGGAGTATGGGCCTGCAAGAGACCCAGTACTTC,CAWSMGLQETQYF
-,TRBD1,TRBV19,TRBJ1-1,TGTGCCAGTAGTTCGGGAGCAGGGGGACTGAACACTGAAGCTTTCTTT,CASSSGAGGLNTEAFF
-,-,TRBV28,TRBJ2-7,TGTGCCAGCAGTTTAAAAGGGGCGAACCTAGCCTACGAGCAGTACTTC,CASSLKGANLAYEQYF
-,-,TRBV7-2,TRBJ1-6,TGTGCCAGCAGCAGCACCGGGACGCTTCATTCACCCCTCCACTTT,CASSSTGTLHSPLHF
-,-,TRBV28,TRBJ2-1,TGTGCCAGCAGTTTAACAAACAATGAGCAGTTCTTC,CASSLTNNEQFF
-,TRBD1,TRBV30,TRBJ2-5,TGTGCCTGGAGCACAGGGGGGCAAGAGACCCAGTACTTC,CAWSTGGQETQYF
-,-,TRBV5-5,TRBJ2-5,TGTGCCAGCAGCCGGGGCGGCAGCAACCAAGAGACCCAGTACTTC,CASSRGGSNQETQYF
few,-,TRBV2,TRBJ1-5,TGTGCCAGCAGTGAAAATGGCGTGAATCAGCCCCAGCATTTT,CASSENGVNQPQHF
-,TRBD2,TRBV4-2,TRBJ2-5,TGTGCCAGCAGCCAAGGGGGTAGCGGGAGCCGAGAGACCCAGTACTTC,CASSQGGSGSRETQYF
-,TRBD1,TRBV19,TRBJ1-2,TGTGCCAGTAGTATACAGGGGGAACAGGAGCGCTATGGCTACACCTTC,CASSIQGEQERYGYTF
-,-,TRBV28,TRBJ2-6,TGTGCCAGCCTCGCCGTATCCGACGAAACTGGGGCCAACGTCCTGACTTTC,CASLAVSDETGANVLTF
-,TRBD1,TRBV7-2,TRBJ2-4,TGTGCCAGCAGCTTACTGCCTGGGACAGGCCAACAGTACTTC,CASSLLPGTGQQYF
-,TRBD2,TRBV6-5,TRBJ2-2,TGTGCCACCTCGACTAGCTGGACCGGGGAGCTGTTTTTT,CATSTSWTGELFF
-,-,TRBV28,TRBJ2-5,TGTGCCAGCAGTTTGGGGACCCCTGGGACCCAGTACTTC,CASSLGTPGTQYF
-,-,TRBV27,TRBJ2-1,TGTGCCAGCAGTTTTCGCCAGGGGTCTACCTACAATGAGCAGTTCTTC,CASSFRQGSTYNEQFF
-,-,TRBV7-9,TRBJ2-2,TGTGCCAGCAGCCCTTACAGCACCGGGGAGCTGTTTTTT,CASSPYSTGELFF
-,-,TRBV9,TRBJ1-2,TGTGCCACCTCGGGAGGTCTGGGGTACTATGGCTACACCTTC,CATSGGLGYYGYTF
-,TRBD1,TRBV5-1,TRBJ2-5,TGCGCCAGCTCTGGGACAGCACAAGAGACCCAGTACTTC,CASSGTAQETQYF
-,TRBD2,TRBV4-2,TRBJ2-1,TGTGCCAGCAGCCCGGGACTAGCGGGAGGCAATGAGCAGTTCTTC,CASSPGLAGGNEQFF
-,TRBD1,TRBV29-1,TRBJ2-3,TGCAGCGTGACAGGGGGCAGCGTCACAGATACGCAGTATTTT,CSVTGGSVTDTQYF
-,TRBD2,TRBV7-8,TRBJ2-1,TGTGCCAGCAGCAAAGCACCGGGACTAGCTGGGAATGAGCAGTTCTTC,CASSKAPGLAGNEQFF
-,-,TRBV28,TRBJ1-2,TGTGCCAGCAGTTTGGGGCAGTACTATGGCTACACCTTC,CASSLGQYYGYTF
-,TRBD2,TRBV10-3,TRBJ2-5,TGTGCCATCAGTGAGTCCCCGAAGCGGGAGAGCGAGACCCAGTACTTC,CAISESPKRESETQYF
-,TRBD2,TRBV29-1,TRBJ2-1,TGCAGCGTTGAGACTAGCGGGGGTCCCTTCCTCTACAATGAGCAGTTCTTC,CSVETSGGPFLYNEQFF
-,-,TRBV5-4,TRBJ2-7,TGTGCCAGCAGCGTTCAGGGCAAAGGCTACGAGCAGTACTTC,CASSVQGKGYEQYF
-,TRBD1,TRBV9,TRBJ2-7,TGTGCCAGCAGCGCCCAGGCAGGGGGAGACTACGAGCAGTACTTC,CASSAQAGGDYEQYF
-,-,TRBV5-1,TRBJ1-1,TGCGCCAGCAGCTTGTACGCGGAGAACACTGAAGCTTTCTTT,CASSLYAENTEAFF
-,TRBD1,TRBV5-4,TRBJ1-2,TGTGCCAGCAGCACGGACAGGGCGGTGGGCTACACCTTC,CASSTDRAVGYTF
-,TRBD1,TRBV5-5,TRBJ2-3,TGTGCCAGCAGCCCCGGGGACAGAATATACACAGATACGCAGTATTTT,CASSPGDRIYTDTQYF
-,-,TRBV14,TRBJ2-7,TGTGCCAGCAGCCAAGATCTGGGGGGGGGCCGCTCCTACGAGCAGTACTTC,CASSQDLGGGRSYEQYF
once,-,TRBV6-1,TRBJ2-1,TGTGCCAGCAACACGGTTGTTCGCAATGAGCAGTTCTTC,CASNTVVRNEQFF
-,-,TRBV5-5,TRBJ1-1,TGTGCCAGCAGCTTGTATTACACTATGAACACTGAAGCTTTCTTT,CASSLYYTMNTEAFF
-,-,TRBV6-6,TRBJ2-2,TGTGCCAGCGGGGGGCGGGAGCGGGACACCGGGGAGCTGTTTTTT,CASGGRERDTGELFF
-,-,TRBV9,TRBJ2-7,TGTGCCAGCAGCGTAGAGGCAGGGAGCTCCTACGAGCAGTACTTC,CASSVEAGSSYEQYF
-,TRBD1,TRBV7-7,TRBJ1-1,TGTGCTAGCAGCGTGGACAGGGACACTGAAGCTTTCTTT,CASSVDRDTEAFF
-,TRBD2,TRBV6-6,TRBJ2-7,TGTGCCAGCAGTTCGCGACTAGCGAGCAGTTACGAGCAGTACTTC,CASSSRLASSYEQYF
-,-,TRBV6-5,TRBJ1-3,TGTGCCAGCAGTTACTCACGACAATCTGGAAACACCATATATTTT,CASSYSRQSGNTIYF
-,TRBD2,TRBV10-3,TRBJ2-1,TGTGCCATCAGCCCACAGACTAGCGGGGCGCTCAACTCCTACAATGAGCAGTTCTTC,CAISPQTSGALNSYNEQFF
-,-,TRBV28,TRBJ2-2,TGTGCCAGCAGTTTTTTCAGACCAGGGCTTTCCACCGGGGAGCTGTTTTTT,CASSFFRPGLSTGELFF
-,-,TRBV25-1,TRBJ1-2,TGTGCCAGCAGTGTTCGGACTGGAGGTCATGGCTACACCTTC,CASSVRTGGHGYTF
-,-,TRBV11-2,TRBJ2-7,TGTGCCAGCAGCTTAGACCTCGGGTCAACCTACGAGCAGTACTTC,CASSLDLGSTYEQYF
-,-,TRBV7-8,TRBJ2-6,TGTGCCAGCAGCTTAGACCACTCTGGGGCCAACGTCCTGACTTTC,CASSLDHSGANVLTF
-,-,TRBV19,TRBJ1-5,TGTGCCAGTAGCCTACAGGTGAATCAGCCCCAGCATTTT,CASSLQVNQPQHF
-,-,TRBV14,TRBJ2-5,TGTGCCAGCAGCCACAAAAGAATGGGGTTGTCTGGGGTGGAGACCCAGTACTTC,CASSHKRMGLSGVETQYF
-,-,TRBV19,TRBJ1-3,TGTGCCAGTAGAGAGAGATCTGGAAACACCATATATTTT,CASRERSGNTIYF
-,TRBD1,TRBV7-2,TRBJ2-1,TGTGCCAGCAGCGCCCGGACAGGGTCCTACAATGAGCAGTTCTTC,CASSARTGSYNEQFF
-,-,TRBV19,TRBJ1-5,TGTGCCAGTAGTATAGGGGGCATCCAGCCCCAGCATTTT,CASSIGGIQPQHF
-,-,TRBV6-1,TRBJ1-5,TGTGCCAGCAGTGAATTCCTTAGCAATCAGCCCCAGCATTTT,CASSEFLSNQPQHF
-,-,TRBV28,TRBJ2-3,TGTGCCAGTTCCGGTATGGGCACAGATACGCAGTATTTT,CASSGMGTDTQYF
few,TRBD1,TRBV19,TRBJ1-6,TGTGCCAGTACCGACAGGGTTGAGGATTCACCCCTCCACTTT,CASTDRVEDSPLHF
-,-,TRBV6-5,TRBJ1-2,TGTGCCAGCAGACAGCCTCGGGTCCCCTATGGCTACACCTTC,CASRQPRVPYGYTF
-,-,TRBV29-1,TRBJ2-3,TGCAGCACTTTTGGGTTTGTTGCCACAGATACGCAGTATTTT,CSTFGFVATDTQYF
-,-,TRBV6-1,TRBJ2-2,TGTGCCAGCCGATCGAAGGACTCCTGGACCGGGGAGCTGTTTTTT,CASRSKDSWTGELFF
few,-,TRBV19,TRBJ1-1,TGTGCTTCGAGGGGTTTTGGGAACACTGAAGCTTTCTTT,CASRGFGNTEAFF
once,TRBD2,TRBV5-1,TRBJ2-1,TGCGCCAGCAGCTTGGAGCGGGGTAATGAGCAGTTCTTC,CASSLERGNEQFF